This entry features one T cell receptor (beta chain) sequence. Its target is unknown. Repertoires were generated with immunoSEQ multiplex PCR, while TCRdb's copy carries only in-frame clones and drops some. The data contain around 450,000 clones, about 90% of them seen just once; the ten biggest clones take up more than 3.5%. This sample was taken from a study of Ad26.COV2.S vaccination and SARS-CoV-2 variants. The study, taken as a whole, reports: Breadth and depth estimates from TCRs may understate total T cell responses.

With V trimmed by 3 bases and J by 4 bases, 7 bases remained unmatched. This CDR3 contains 16 residues. From germline, CDR1 is MDHEN and CDR2 SYDVKM. Treatment denoted: over 15 received Ad26.COV2.S at low or high dose, single or two shots; a few received placebo; per-sample allocation not given. The samples date from day 63 after the first vaccine or placebo injection. The chain has TRBV28 and TRBJ1-5, with TRBD1 matching over 9 bases. This specimen consisted of peripheral blood, obtained in a trial of Ad26.COV2.S vaccine versus placebo. The sequence was collected from a person aged 18 to 65 who received the Ad26.COV2.S COVID-19 vaccine or a placebo. Written as DNA, the CDR3 is TGTGCCAGCAGTTTGGGGACAGGGTGGGCAAATCAGCCCCAGCATTTT. Its protein is CASSLGTGWANQPQHF.